This TCR beta chain was identified during a study of cytomegalovirus exposure and HLA in healthy donors. Researchers ran the PCR with 60 Vbeta and 13 Jbeta primers. The method was immunoSEQ multiplex PCR; TCRdb's version includes in-frame clones alone and lacks a portion of them. The sample has 85,000 to 100,000 clones, around 73% seen once. Study conclusions and caveats: In vitro confirmation showed three CMV-associated chains to be CMV antigen specific. In a later analysis, across HLA loci, associated TCR counts were highest for DRB1, lowest for HLA-C.

CDR1 is MDHEN and CDR2 is SYDVKM in the germline V gene. This CDR3 contains 15 residues. V was pared by 2 bases and J by 7 bases, with 17 bases between. A remark on this clone: Its antigen is undetermined.

This sequence originates from a man aged 35 to 55 in good health and CMV-seronegative. The sequenced sample consisted of PBMCs. V usage is TRBV28 and J usage is TRBJ2-5; D may be TRBD1 (6 bases). The CDR3 region is CASSLPPGSQGTQYF. Here the CDR3 DNA reads TGTGCCAGCAGTTTACCCCCAGGGTCACAGGGGACCCAGTACTTC.